A single TCR beta chain is shown here with its context. V was cut by 5 bases and J by 1 base, with 14 bases left in between. The germline CDR1 and CDR2 sequences are MNHEY and SVGAGI. The CDR3 length is 15 residues. This sample is drawn from a study of blood T cell repertoires in COVID-19. Study details: The origin of the acute and convalescent COVID-19 samples was the United States, Italy and Spain.

Source study methods: Reference gene primer amplification in the assay estimated nucleated cell counts. The table came from immunoSEQ multiplex PCR; TCRdb's copy has only in-frame clones and leaves some out. The DNA gave D and trimming, while V, J and clone size come from that table. The sample lists 200,000 to 250,000 clones; 89% were seen once. This chain uses TRBV6-5 with TRBJ2-5; D gene unclear. The source is a man in his fifties or sixties who had recovered from COVID-19. The sample was peripheral blood. The CDR3 sequence is CASSPLRVSQETQYF. The CDR3, as DNA: TGTGCCAGCAGTCCCCTTCGCGTATCCCAAGAGACCCAGTACTTC.